The 16 T cell receptor beta chains reported below all come from one sample, sequenced in a study of radiation and T cells in renal cell carcinoma. Stated time point: baseline pretreatment blood. Treatment reported: 15 Gy SBRT to primary tumor, nephrectomy 4 weeks later. The data were produced by immunoSEQ multiplex PCR, yet TCRdb's version contains in-frame clones alone and is incomplete. The table shows tens of thousands of clones, with roughly four fifths occurring only once. The material was blood, obtained from a patient whose treatment included radiotherapy and nephrectomy. Source of these receptors: a man between 60 and 75 years old with renal cell carcinoma.

The chain uses TRBV10-3 and TRBJ2-7, with TRBD2 matching 9 bases. This CDR3 contains 17 residues. The germline V gene has CDR1 ENHRY and CDR2 SYGVKD. Losses at the gene ends were 0 bases for V and 1 base for J; bases not matched to a gene: 7. CDR3 nucleotides: TGTGCCATCAGTGAGTCGAGGGCGGGAGGGCCTTCCTACGAGCAGTACTTC. It encodes CAISESRAGGPSYEQYF.

This chain uses TRBV6-5 with TRBJ2-3; D gene uncertain. This CDR3 contains 14 residues. V was pared by 8 bases and J by 2 bases, with 14 bases between. CDR1 MNHEY and CDR2 SVGAGI come from the germline V gene. CDR3 loop: CASRRALNTDTQYF. The CDR3 bases are TGTGCCAGCCGAAGGGCGCTAAACACAGATACGCAGTATTTT.

The genes are TRBV15 and TRBJ1-1; 7 nucleotides line up with TRBD1. V was pared by 1 base and J by 5 bases, with 7 bases of the junction left unmatched. Germline V gene lookup returns CDR1 LNHNV and CDR2 YYDKDF (reference sequence). This CDR3 is built from 15 residues. CDR3 loop: CATSRGPTGVTEAFF. CDR3 nucleotides: TGTGCCACCAGCAGAGGGCCTACAGGGGTTACTGAAGCTTTCTTT.

CDR3 protein: CASSEADSRNTEAFF. The CDR3 DNA reads TGTGCCAGCAGTGAAGCAGACAGTCGAAACACTGAAGCTTTCTTT. The chain is built from TRBV6-1 and TRBJ1-1; D is possibly TRBD1 (5 bases). The germline gives CDR1 MNHNS, CDR2 SASEGT. The CDR3 has 15 residues. Trimming removed 0 bases from V and 2 bases from J, with 10 bases in between.

This clone showed up just once. V usage is TRBV5-6 and J usage is TRBJ2-3; 9 bases fit TRBD2. Looked up from germline, CDR1 is SGHDT and CDR2 is YYEEEE. Trimming took 0 bases from V and 4 from J; bases not matched to a gene: 3. CDR3 size: 15 residues. The CDR3 DNA reads TGTGCCAGCAGCTTGGAGCGGGAGGTGTCAGATACGCAGTATTTT. It is translated as CASSLEREVSDTQYF. The full variable domain, in which reference TRBV5-6 and TRBJ2-3 provide the parts outside the CDR3, is DAGVTQSPTHLIKTRGQQVTLRCSPKSGHDTVSWYQQALGQGPQFIFQYYEEEERQRGNFPDRFSGHQFPNYSSELNVNALLLGDSALYLCASSLEREVSDTQYFGPGTRLTVL.

The chain carries TRBV28 and TRBJ2-7; 13 bases agree with TRBD2. Germline CDR1 reads MDHEN; CDR2 reads SYDVKM. The CDR3 length is 15 residues. Trimming cost V 5 bases and J 4 bases; bases outside gene matches: 5. CDR3 residues: CASSLGLAGDYEQYF. The DNA for the CDR3 is TGTGCCAGCAGTCTCGGACTAGCGGGGGATTACGAGCAGTACTTC.

This rearrangement joins TRBV20-1 to TRBJ2-1, with D uncertain. Germline CDR1 is DFQATT and CDR2 is SNEGSKA (reference sequence). This CDR3 has 11 amino acids. Trimming took 3 bases from V and 12 from J, leaving 12 bases between them. CDR3 coding DNA: TGCAGTGCTAGGGACCCCCCGGGGCAGTTCTTC. Translating it yields CSARDPPGQFF.

This clone has just one count. This rearrangement joins TRBV5-1 to TRBJ2-1; 8 positions agree with TRBD2. V lost 5 bases to trimming and J lost 3 bases; unmatched junction nucleotides: 7. The germline V gene encodes CDR1 SGHRS and CDR2 YFSETQ. CDR3 size: 15 residues. The CDR3 protein is CASSQSGSHYNEQFF. The CDR3, as DNA: TGCGCCAGCAGTCAAAGCGGGAGCCACTACAATGAGCAGTTCTTC.

This clone has more than one count but fewer than ten. The chain has TRBV6-1 and TRBJ1-2; a possible D gene is TRBD1 (6 bases). CDR3 length equals 13 residues. Germline assignment: CDR1 MNHNS and CDR2 SASEGT. Deletions cut 6 bases from V and 8 bases from J, with 16 bases between. CDR3 bases: TGTGCCAGCAGGGGGGCTATCGCGTGGGGCTACACCTTC. Amino acids: CASRGAIAWGYTF.

This chain links TRBV7-3 with TRBJ2-1; 8 positions match TRBD2. Per germline, CDR1 SGHTA and CDR2 FQGTGA. J gave up 0 bases and V 3 bases, and 16 bases lay outside the gene matches. The CDR3 is 20 amino acids. The CDR3 spells CASSFQTSVTQSSSYNEQFF. CDR3 coding DNA: TGTGCCAGCAGCTTTCAGACTAGCGTCACCCAATCTAGCTCCTACAATGAGCAGTTCTTC. Looking up the rest from reference TRBV7-3 and TRBJ2-1 gives the full variable domain: GAGVSQTPSNKVTEKGKYVELRCDPISGHTALYWYRQSLGQGPEFLIYFQGTGAADDSGLPNDRFFAVRPEGSVSTLKIQRTERGDSAVYLCASSFQTSVTQSSSYNEQFFGPGTRLTVL.

CDR3 DNA sequence: TGCGCCAGCAGCCAAGTTGGGGGAAGAGGTTCTGGAAACACCATATATTTT. It encodes CASSQVGGRGSGNTIYF. The chain carries TRBV4-1 and TRBJ1-3, with a possible D match to TRBD1 (5 bases). The CDR3 is made up of 17 amino acids. V was pared by 1 base and J by 1 base, with 14 bases between. Per the germline V gene, CDR1 is MGHRA and CDR2 is YSYEKL.

The genes are TRBV27 and TRBJ2-1; 7 bases agree with TRBD1. V was pared by 10 bases and J by 7 bases, with 13 bases of the junction left unmatched. Germline CDR1 MNHEY, CDR2 SMNVEV (reference sequence). The CDR3 is 14 amino acids. The CDR3 reads CAIRGSLGANEQFF. The CDR3 coding sequence is TGTGCCATCAGGGGGAGCCTCGGGGCTAATGAGCAGTTCTTC.

The chain has TRBV25-1 and TRBJ2-7; 7 bases map to TRBD2. V shed 4 bases, J shed 0 bases, and the junction held 6 bases outside the gene matches. The CDR3 sequence is 15 residues long. Germline V gene sequence: CDR1 MGHDK, CDR2 SYGVNS. CDR3 residues: CASSVSGLSSYEQYF. The CDR3 nucleotides are TGTGCCAGCAGTGTTAGCGGGTTGAGCTCCTACGAGCAGTACTTC.

The rearrangement joins TRBV27 to TRBJ2-1, with TRBD2 matching over 10 bases. J was trimmed by 4 bases and V by 10 bases; bases with no gene match: 16. Germline CDR1 and CDR2: MNHEY and SMNVEV (reference sequence). The CDR3 loop spans 17 amino acids. CDR3 loop: CATIPRRGLAQYNEQFF. In nucleotides, the CDR3 is TGTGCCACTATCCCTCGACGGGGACTAGCGCAGTACAATGAGCAGTTCTTC.

This sequence joins TRBV28 and TRBJ1-5; D gene unclear. Per germline, CDR1 MDHEN and CDR2 SYDVKM. The CDR3 runs 12 residues. Trimming cost V 7 bases and J 5 bases, with 9 bases left between them. CDR3 bases: TGTGCCAGCACCGTGGGCGATCAGCCCCAGCATTTT. Residues: CASTVGDQPQHF.

This clone has more than one count but fewer than ten. This chain joins TRBV7-8 and TRBJ1-4, with 9 bases fitting TRBD1. The CDR3 is 17 amino acids. Germline V CDR1 and CDR2: SGHVS, FQNEAQ. J lost 0 bases, V lost 3 bases, and 5 bases had no gene match. In DNA form, the CDR3 reads TGTGCCAGCAGCTTGGGACAGGGACGGGCAACTAATGAAAAACTGTTTTTT. Translating it yields CASSLGQGRATNEKLFF.